Each of the 5 T cell receptor beta chains below was sequenced from the same sample in a study of cytomegalovirus exposure and HLA in healthy donors. It was with 60 Vbeta and 13 Jbeta primers that the PCR ran. TCRdb keeps only in-frame clones here, not all; method: immunoSEQ multiplex PCR. The sample data list roughly 100,000 clones. The material sequenced was PBMCs. The receptors come from a man in his fifties in good health and CMV-seronegative.

This chain joins TRBV18 and TRBJ2-1, with D possibly being TRBD1 (6 bases). The CDR3 consists of 14 residues. From germline, CDR1 is KGHSH and CDR2 LQKENI. V lost 3 bases to trimming and J lost 8 bases, with 14 bases between them. CDR3 loop: CASSPSGVWDEQFF. CDR3 DNA: TGTGCCAGCTCACCTTCAGGGGTATGGGATGAGCAGTTCTTC.

The genes are TRBV19 and TRBJ1-1; D call uncertain. This CDR3 comprises 14 residues. The V end lost 2 bases, the J end lost 9 bases, and 16 bases lay between the germline ends. Germline V gives CDR1 LNHDA, CDR2 SQIVND (reference sequence). This chain's CDR3 is CASSIKGEGTKAFF. The CDR3 DNA reads TGTGCCAGTAGTATAAAGGGTGAGGGCACCAAAGCTTTCTTT. Filled out from reference TRBV19 and TRBJ1-1, the complete variable domain reads DGGITQSPKYLFRKEGQNVTLSCEQNLNHDAMYWYRQDPGQGLRLIYYSQIVNDFQKGDIAEGYSVSREKKESFPLTVTSAQKNPTAFYLCASSIKGEGTKAFFGQGTRLTVV.

The gene calls are TRBV13 and TRBJ2-1; 7 nucleotides line up with TRBD2. This CDR3 region has 12 residues. CDR1 PRHDT and CDR2 FYEKMQ come from the germline V gene (reference sequence). V shed 4 bases and J 15 bases; nucleotides not matched to a gene: 9. The CDR3 loop reads CASSSSGKGLFF. The CDR3 region has the DNA TGTGCCAGCAGCTCAAGCGGGAAAGGACTGTTCTTC.

Notes on this clone: An end of the junction does not agree with germline; a read error may underlie this. The chain links TRBV11-3 to TRBJ2-2; 8 bases map to TRBD2. This CDR3 is built from 14 residues. Germline V gives CDR1 SGHNT, CDR2 YENEEA. CDR3 in amino acids: CASSAGGTTWELFF. Written as DNA, the CDR3 is TGTGCCAGCAGCGCGGGGGGAACCACCTGGGAGCTGTTTTTT. Together with reference TRBV11-3 and TRBJ2-2, the CDR3 gives the full variable domain: EAGVVQSPRYKIIEKKQPVAFWCNPISGHNTLYWYLQNLGQGPELLIRYENEEAVDDSQLPKDRFSAERLKGVDSTLKIQPAELGDSAVYLCASSAGGTTWELFFGEGSRLTVL.

The chain combines TRBV5-1 with TRBJ2-1; TRBD1 agrees at 9 bases. V shed 4 bases and J 6 bases; nucleotides not matched to a gene: 11. Looked up from germline, CDR1 is SGHRS and CDR2 is YFSETQ. The CDR3 consists of 16 residues. The CDR3 region is CASSAAGTGYGNEQFF. As DNA, the CDR3 is TGCGCCAGCAGCGCAGCCGGGACAGGGTATGGCAATGAGCAGTTCTTC.